The 14 T cell receptor beta chains below all came from one sample that was sequenced in a study of T cell responses to AZD1222 COVID-19 vaccine. Sequencing was performed with immunoSEQ multiplex PCR; in TCRdb, only in-frame clones are kept and a portion is missing. The sample has approximately 70,000 clones; roughly 80% are singletons. The sequenced sample was peripheral blood, obtained 28 days after the second AZD1222 dose. These receptors were taken from an adult who received the AZD1222 COVID-19 vaccine.

The CDR3 region is CSVEDRLAGGYGYTF. CDR3 nucleotides: TGCAGCGTTGAAGATCGTCTCGCAGGGGGGTATGGCTACACCTTC. The chain employs TRBV29-1 and TRBJ1-2, with 7 bases aligning to TRBD1. Germline V gene lookup returns CDR1 SQVTM and CDR2 ANQGSEA. This CDR3 is 15 amino acids long. V lost 0 bases and J lost 5; bases outside the gene matches: 9.

This clone was seen a single time. J is TRBJ1-2 and V is TRBV5-6; possibly TRBD1 for D (6 bases). CDR3 length: 14 amino acids. Germline CDR1 and CDR2: SGHDT and YYEEEE. Trimming removed 4 bases at V and 4 bases at J, with 14 bases between. CDR3: CASSPGTSFYGYTF. CDR3 in DNA: TGTGCCAGCAGCCCGGGGACATCATTCTATGGCTACACCTTC. The whole variable domain, filled in from reference TRBV5-6 and TRBJ1-2, reads DAGVTQSPTHLIKTRGQQVTLRCSPKSGHDTVSWYQQALGQGPQFIFQYYEEEERQRGNFPDRFSGHQFPNYSSELNVNALLLGDSALYLCASSPGTSFYGYTFGSGTRLTVV.

CDR3 residues: CASRSQGWGTLAGGPYNEQFF. The CDR3 nucleotides read TGCGCCAGCAGGTCACAGGGTTGGGGAACTTTAGCGGGGGGGCCCTACAATGAGCAGTTCTTC. V gene TRBV4-1 combines with J gene TRBJ2-1; 11 bases line up with TRBD2. The germline V gene encodes CDR1 MGHRA and CDR2 YSYEKL. This CDR3 comprises 21 residues. Trimming cost V 6 bases and J 2 bases; bases outside gene matches: 21.

This clone was detected only a few times. J is TRBJ1-3 and V is TRBV2; D possibly corresponds to TRBD1 (6 bases). CDR1 and CDR2 from the germline V gene are SNHLY and FYNNEI. The V end was cut by 6 bases, the J end by 4 bases, with 13 bases between. The CDR3 extends over 14 amino acids. Here the CDR3 reads CASSERGQGNTIYF. For the CDR3, the DNA is TGTGCCAGCAGCGAGCGGGGACAAGGAAACACCATATATTTT.

The chain carries TRBV7-2 and TRBJ2-3; TRBD1 matches at 8 bases. The CDR3 contains 14 residues. Germline-derived CDR1 and CDR2 are SGHTA and FQGNSA. With V trimmed by 5 bases and J by 6 bases, 7 bases remained unmatched. CDR3 nucleotides: TGTGCCAGCAGCGCTGGACAGGGTAAGGATACGCAGTATTTT. Protein: CASSAGQGKDTQYF.

The V and J genes are TRBV19 and TRBJ1-2, with 11 positions matching TRBD1. This CDR3 spans 12 amino acids. V was clipped by 7 bases and J by 12 bases; unmatched bases: 7. Germline-derived CDR1 and CDR2 are LNHDA and SQIVND (reference sequence). This CDR3 reads CASTPGQGDHTF. For the CDR3, the DNA is TGTGCCAGTACTCCGGGACAGGGGGACCACACCTTC. The variable domain in full, completed from reference TRBV19 and TRBJ1-2, reads DGGITQSPKYLFRKEGQNVTLSCEQNLNHDAMYWYRQDPGQGLRLIYYSQIVNDFQKGDIAEGYSVSREKKESFPLTVTSAQKNPTAFYLCASTPGQGDHTFGSGTRLTVV.

V and J are TRBV6-2 or TRBV6-3 and TRBJ1-5; maybe TRBD1 (6 bases). The CDR3 extends over 15 amino acids. V gave up 4 bases and J gave up 4 bases, with 14 bases separating them. The germline V gene has CDR1 MNHEY and CDR2 SVGEGT. Written as DNA, the CDR3 is TGTGCCAGCAGTTCCCCCGGGACAAATAATCAGCCCCAGCATTTT. Residues: CASSSPGTNNQPQHF.

This chain joins TRBV6-4 and TRBJ2-5; 11 nucleotides line up with TRBD1. Trimming cost V 5 bases and J 3 bases; bases outside gene matches: 5. The V gene's germline CDR1 is MRHNA and CDR2 SNTAGT. The CDR3 is 15 residues long. CDR3 loop: CASSPGTGGEETQYF. The CDR3, as DNA: TGTGCCAGCAGTCCCGGGACAGGGGGTGAAGAGACCCAGTACTTC.

The rearrangement links TRBV12-1 to TRBJ1-6. TRBV12-1 is described as a pseudogene. The CDR3 is made up of 17 amino acids. In DNA form, the CDR3 reads TGTGCCAGCAGCTTTGGAGAGCCCATACCCACCCAAGAGGACGGGTATTTT. Amino acids: CASSFGEPIPTQEDGYF.

V usage is TRBV18 and J usage is TRBJ1-1; D not certain. Between the trimmed V and J ends, which lost 3 bases and 1 base, there was a span of 12 bases. The CDR3 is made up of 15 amino acids. Germline CDR1 reads KGHSH; CDR2 reads LQKENI. The CDR3 here is CASSPAPRPNTEAFF. The CDR3 DNA sequence: TGTGCCAGCTCACCCGCCCCACGGCCGAACACTGAAGCTTTCTTT. The variable domain in full, with the rest retrieved from reference TRBV18 and TRBJ1-1, is NAGVMQNPRHLVRRRGQEARLRCSPMKGHSHVYWYRQLPEEGLKFMVYLQKENIIDESGMPKERFSAEFPKEGPSILRIQQVVRGDSAAYFCASSPAPRPNTEAFFGQGTRLTVV.

The rearrangement uses TRBV30 and TRBJ1-5, with a tentative D call TRBD1 (6 bases). The ends were cut back, 2 bases at V and 2 bases at J, with 7 bases in the middle. The CDR3 consists of 13 residues. Germline-derived CDR1 and CDR2 are GTSNPN and SVGIG (reference sequence). The CDR3 reads CAWSYRGNQPQHF. Here the CDR3 DNA reads TGTGCCTGGAGTTACAGGGGCAATCAGCCCCAGCATTTT.

The chain has TRBV15 and TRBJ2-3; D might be TRBD2 (6 bases). Trimming removed 1 base from V and 0 bases from J, with 8 bases in between. Germline V CDR1 and CDR2: LNHNV, YYDKDF (reference sequence). CDR3 length equals 15 residues. DNA for the CDR3: TGTGCCACCAGCAGAGGAGCGGGTAGCACAGATACGCAGTATTTT. Encoded protein: CATSRGAGSTDTQYF.

The CDR3 protein is CASRSGANYGYTF. CDR3 nucleotides: TGTGCCAGCAGATCCGGAGCTAACTATGGCTACACCTTC. The chain joins TRBV12-3 or TRBV12-4 to TRBJ1-2; the D is unclear. The length of the CDR3 is 13 residues. Trimming left V 6 bases short and J 0 bases short, with 8 bases between.

The chain joins TRBV9 to TRBJ2-3; D is ambiguous. The CDR3 loop spans 15 amino acids. The V gene's germline CDR1 is SGDLS and CDR2 YYNGEE. The V end was cut by 4 bases, the J end by 0 bases, with 12 bases between. CDR3 nucleotide sequence: TGTGCCAGCAGCACCTCTATCCCTAGCACAGATACGCAGTATTTT. It yields the protein CASSTSIPSTDTQYF.